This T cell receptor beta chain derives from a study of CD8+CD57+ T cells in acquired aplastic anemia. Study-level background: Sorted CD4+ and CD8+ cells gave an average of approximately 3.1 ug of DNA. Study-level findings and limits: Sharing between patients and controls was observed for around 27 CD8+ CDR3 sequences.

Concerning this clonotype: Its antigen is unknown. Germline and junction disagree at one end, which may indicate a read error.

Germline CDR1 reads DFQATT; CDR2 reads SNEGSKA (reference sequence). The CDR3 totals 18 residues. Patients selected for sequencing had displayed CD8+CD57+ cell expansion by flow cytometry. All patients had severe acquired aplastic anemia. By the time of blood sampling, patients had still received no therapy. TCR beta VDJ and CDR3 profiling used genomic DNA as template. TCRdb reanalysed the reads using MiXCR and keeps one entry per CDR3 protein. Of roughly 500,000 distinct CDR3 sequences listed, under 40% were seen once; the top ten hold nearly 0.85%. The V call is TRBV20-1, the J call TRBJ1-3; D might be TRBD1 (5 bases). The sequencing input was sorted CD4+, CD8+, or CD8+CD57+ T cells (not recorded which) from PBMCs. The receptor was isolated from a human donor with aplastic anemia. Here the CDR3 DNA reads TGCAGTGCTAGAGATAGTCCGGGGGGAGTTGGTTCTGGAGACACCATATATTTT. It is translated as CSARDSPGGVGSGDTIYF.